These 17 T cell receptor beta chains came from one sample sequenced in a study of T cell responses to AZD1222 COVID-19 vaccine. Generated by immunoSEQ multiplex PCR, the TCRdb table keeps only in-frame clones and is missing some. The repertoire holds about 170,000 clones, with more than 80% as singletons. Material: peripheral blood, obtained on day 0 of AZD1222 vaccination. The receptors derive from an adult in good health.

This sequence joins TRBV15 and TRBJ2-7; possible D gene TRBD2, 6 bases. Germline V lookup: CDR1 LNHNV, CDR2 YYDKDF (reference sequence). The CDR3 contains 16 residues. Between the trimmed V and J ends, which lost 5 bases and 3 bases, there was a span of 20 bases. In DNA form, the CDR3 reads TGTGCCACCAGCGGTCATCCCGGGACTGGGATCTACGAGCAGTACTTC. Residues: CATSGHPGTGIYEQYF. The full variable domain, in which reference TRBV15 and TRBJ2-7 provide the parts outside the CDR3, is DAMVIQNPRYQVTQFGKPVTLSCSQTLNHNVMYWYQQKSSQAPKLLFHYYDKDFNNEADTPDNFQSRRPNTSFCFLDIRSPGLGDTAMYLCATSGHPGTGIYEQYFGPGTRLTVT.

The V gene is TRBV4-1, the J gene TRBJ1-6, with no clear D. This CDR3 contains 15 residues. Germline V gene data show CDR1 as MGHRA and CDR2 as YSYEKL. Trimming shortened V by 1 base and J by 3 bases, and 7 bases separated the two germline ends. Written as DNA, the CDR3 is TGCGCCAGCAGCCAAGGCACAGTCTATAATTCACCCCTCCACTTT. Protein sequence: CASSQGTVYNSPLHF.

This clone was seen only once. The rearrangement links TRBV6-2 or TRBV6-3 to TRBJ2-7; maybe TRBD1 (6 bases). Between the trimmed V and J ends, which lost 2 bases and 2 bases, there was a span of 13 bases. The CDR3 is made up of 15 amino acids. Germline V gives CDR1 MNHEY, CDR2 SVGEGT. The CDR3 region is CASSYPGAGAYEQYF. Here the CDR3 DNA reads TGTGCCAGCAGTTACCCTGGTGCAGGGGCCTACGAGCAGTACTTC.

This clone was found a few times. The gene calls are TRBV3-1 (or the pseudogene TRBV3-2) and TRBJ2-1; the D gene could be TRBD1 or TRBD2 (5 bases each). The V gene's germline CDR1 is LGHDT and CDR2 YNNKEL (reference sequence). V dropped 1 base and J dropped 10 bases, with 14 bases sitting between them. There are 14 residues in the CDR3. The CDR3 spells CASSQGGELGEQFF. CDR3 bases: TGTGCCAGCAGCCAAGGAGGGGAATTGGGGGAGCAGTTCTTC.

This chain's CDR3 is CASSSRLWQLRGSGANVLTF. Written as DNA, the CDR3 is TGTGCCAGCAGTTCCCGCCTCTGGCAACTCCGGGGCTCTGGGGCCAACGTCCTGACTTTC. The chain joins TRBV6-2 or TRBV6-3 to TRBJ2-6, with D possibly matching TRBD2 (5 bases). The V end was cut by 4 bases, the J end by 0 bases, with 22 bases between. This CDR3 spans 20 amino acids. Germline V gene data show CDR1 as MNHEY and CDR2 as SVGEGT.

Only a few counts were recorded for this clone. The CDR3 loop reads CASSLDGTPNTDTQYF. In DNA form, the CDR3 reads TGCGCCAGCAGCTTGGACGGGACACCAAACACAGATACGCAGTATTTT. This sequence joins TRBV5-1 and TRBJ2-3, with D perhaps TRBD1 (6 bases). Deletions cut 0 bases from V and 2 bases from J, with 13 bases between. Germline V gene data show CDR1 as SGHRS and CDR2 as YFSETQ. This CDR3 comprises 16 residues.

The genes are TRBV24-1 and TRBJ2-7; D is possibly TRBD1 (6 bases). CDR1 and CDR2 (germline): KGHDR, SFDVKD. This CDR3 has 13 amino acids. Trimming pared 4 bases from V and 8 bases from J, leaving 14 bases between. The CDR3 DNA sequence: TGTGCCACCAGTGACTTGACGACAGGAAAGCAGTACTTC. Its translation: CATSDLTTGKQYF.

This clone was counted a single time. The V call is TRBV18, the J call TRBJ2-7, with D perhaps matching TRBD1 (6 bases). Germline CDR1 reads KGHSH; CDR2 reads LQKENI. V lost 6 bases and J 5 bases, leaving 17 bases between the germline ends. This CDR3 contains 14 residues. CDR3 bases: TGTGCCAGCTCGACTACGGCAGGGGTCGACGAGCAGTACGTC. Amino acids: CASSTTAGVDEQYV.

The chain combines TRBV7-3 with TRBJ2-5, with a possible D match to TRBD2 (6 bases). The CDR3 covers 14 residues. Trimming removed 0 bases from V and 1 base from J, with 6 bases in between. The germline V gene encodes CDR1 SGHTA and CDR2 FQGTGA. The DNA of the CDR3 is TGTGCCAGCAGCTTAACGGGGGGCCAAGAGACCCAGTACTTC. Residues: CASSLTGGQETQYF.

The rearrangement uses TRBV5-1 and TRBJ1-2; 7 bases fit TRBD1. This CDR3 comprises 15 residues. Germline lookup yields CDR1 SGHRS and CDR2 YFSETQ. With 0 bases clipped from V and 4 bases from J, the junction kept 6 bases outside the gene matches. CDR3 loop: CASSLAIRDSYGYTF. The CDR3 DNA reads TGCGCCAGCAGCTTGGCCATCCGGGACAGCTATGGCTACACCTTC.

The genes are TRBV9 and TRBJ1-2; 7 nucleotides agree with TRBD1. Germline CDR1 reads SGDLS; CDR2 reads YYNGEE. The CDR3 length is 11 residues. V lost 5 bases and J lost 7; bases outside the gene matches: 2. The chain's CDR3 is CASRGQFGYTF. CDR3 DNA sequence: TGTGCCAGCAGGGGACAGTTTGGCTACACCTTC.

This sequence joins TRBV18 and TRBJ1-5; D is unresolved. The CDR3 extends over 16 amino acids. CDR1 is KGHSH, CDR2 LQKENI, per germline. Trimming pared 6 bases from V and 4 bases from J, leaving 19 bases between. In DNA form, the CDR3 reads TGTGCCAGCTCCCTCCGCCCAGGCTCAGAAAATCAGCCCCAGCATTTT. Translating it yields CASSLRPGSENQPQHF. Complete variable domain (other parts from reference TRBV18 and TRBJ1-5): NAGVMQNPRHLVRRRGQEARLRCSPMKGHSHVYWYRQLPEEGLKFMVYLQKENIIDESGMPKERFSAEFPKEGPSILRIQQVVRGDSAAYFCASSLRPGSENQPQHFGDGTRLSIL.

The chain couples TRBV5-1 to TRBJ1-1; perhaps TRBD1 as D (6 bases). V was cut by 0 bases and J by 0 bases, with 21 bases left in between. CDR3 length equals 19 residues. Per the germline V gene, CDR1 is SGHRS and CDR2 is YFSETQ. As DNA, the CDR3 is TGCGCCAGCAGCTTGGTTCGGGGGACACGGAGCTTCGTGAACACTGAAGCTTTCTTT. Translated: CASSLVRGTRSFVNTEAFF.

This clone was counted a single time. The J gene is TRBJ2-5, the V gene TRBV12-3 or TRBV12-4, with unresolved D. This CDR3 is 12 amino acids long. Trimming took 5 bases from V and 9 from J, leaving 13 bases between them. The CDR3 nucleotides are TGTGCCAGCAGTCCCTCGTCCCGTCCCCAGTACTTC. Its protein product is CASSPSSRPQYF.

The rearrangement links TRBV6-5 to TRBJ2-1; the match to TRBD2 covers 7 bases. CDR1 is MNHEY, CDR2 SVGAGI, per germline. Germline trimming cut 0 bases from V and 10 bases from J; bases unmatched to any gene: 6. This CDR3 is 14 amino acids long. DNA for the CDR3: TGTGCCAGCAGTTACTCGCGCGGACTAGAGGAGCAGTTCTTC. Encoded protein: CASSYSRGLEEQFF.

The genes are TRBV27 and TRBJ1-4, with unresolved D. The CDR3 length is 15 residues. V lost 7 bases and J lost 8, with 20 bases in between. Germline CDR1 reads MNHEY; CDR2 reads SMNVEV (reference sequence). CDR3 region: CASTDLTGSREKLFF. The CDR3 nucleotides read TGTGCCAGCACCGACCTAACGGGGAGTAGAGAAAAACTGTTTTTT.

For the CDR3, the DNA is TGTGCCAGCAGCTTACAGGCGGGGGCTTCTGGAAACACCATATATTTT. Residues: CASSLQAGASGNTIYF. The chain carries TRBV11-2 and TRBJ1-3; D is possibly TRBD1 (6 bases). The ends were cut back, 2 bases at V and 1 base at J, with 12 bases in the middle. Germline CDR1 is SGHAT and CDR2 is FQNNGV. The CDR3 contains 16 residues.